This TCR beta chain stems from a study of shared clonotypes between healthy human individuals. Study as a whole: The cohort comprised two women and a few men. Their ages spanned 18 to 49 years.

General study findings and limits: Of the naive CD4 clonotypes, 4% to 5% were shared across a handful of donors.

Notes on this clone: Its antigen is unknown.

V dropped 3 bases and J dropped 4 bases, with 22 bases sitting between them. Looked up from germline, CDR1 is SGHTA and CDR2 is FQGNSA. This CDR3 is 18 amino acids long. The table came from immunoSEQ multiplex PCR; TCRdb's copy has only in-frame clones and leaves some out. The table shows roughly 700,000 clones, with about 90% occurring only once. The source of this sequence is a man younger than 30 in good health. Some clones in this sample may be carry-over from other donors' samples. Sequenced sample: memory CD8+ T cells from PBMCs. Described subset: CD45RO+ cells pooled with CCR7-negative TemRA cells. This chain joins TRBV7-2 and TRBJ1-3; D is perhaps TRBD1 (6 bases). DNA for the CDR3: TGTGCCAGCAGCTTGGCAGTTTATGGGACAAGCCGGGGAAACACCATATATTTT. This codes for CASSLAVYGTSRGNTIYF.